A single sample is the source of the 32 T cell receptor beta chains below, sequenced in a study of OX40 agonist ivuxolimab in advanced cancers. TCRdb keeps only in-frame clones here, not all; method: immunoSEQ multiplex PCR. The data hold 40,000 to 65,000 clones, with roughly 88% observed a single time. Sequencing was performed on CD4+ or CD8+ T cells sorted from blood, taken in a trial of the OX40 agonist ivuxolimab. These receptors all stem from an adult with an advanced solid tumor such as melanoma, head and neck, liver or kidney cancer.

The chain combines TRBV7-6 with TRBJ2-3; no firm D call. The germline V gene encodes CDR1 SGHVS and CDR2 FNYEAQ. The CDR3 has 13 amino acids. Trimming left V 3 bases short and J 1 base short, with 5 bases between. The CDR3 nucleotides read TGTGCCAGCAGCTTCCCTGGCACAGATACGCAGTATTTT. Amino acids: CASSFPGTDTQYF.

The chain is built from TRBV28 and TRBJ1-1; D unclear. V was shortened by 3 bases and J by 5 bases, with 13 bases between the two germline ends. Germline CDR1 and CDR2: MDHEN and SYDVKM. The CDR3 extends over 14 amino acids. The CDR3 region has the DNA TGTGCCAGCAGTTTCGGATCCAAAAGGACTGAAGCTTTCTTT. Translating gives CASSFGSKRTEAFF.

This chain connects TRBV18 to TRBJ2-1, with 8 bases that match TRBD2. The length of the CDR3 is 17 residues. Germline V CDR1 and CDR2: KGHSH, LQKENI. The trim removed 1 base at V and 8 bases at J, leaving 13 bases unmatched. The CDR3 loop reads CASSPRPAGTRGYEQFF. DNA of the CDR3: TGTGCCAGCTCACCACGCCCAGCCGGGACTAGGGGCTATGAGCAGTTCTTC.

This chain joins TRBV7-2 and TRBJ1-2; 7 bases are shared with TRBD1. Germline values: CDR1 SGHTA, CDR2 FQGNSA. The CDR3 is made up of 12 amino acids. V trimming: 7 bases; J trimming: 5 bases; junction bases outside the gene matches: 4. The CDR3 DNA reads as TGTGCCAGCACACAGGGGAGGTATGGCTACACCTTC. It codes for CASTQGRYGYTF.

This clone was observed once. The chain couples TRBV15 to TRBJ2-5; D is unclear. V was shortened by 1 base and J by 5 bases, with 8 bases between the two germline ends. This CDR3 is built from 13 residues. CDR1 and CDR2 from the germline V gene are LNHNV and YYDKDF (reference sequence). CDR3 DNA sequence: TGTGCCACCAGCAGAGGAGTTCGGGAGACCCAGTACTTC. This codes for CATSRGVRETQYF.

The chain's CDR3 is CASSLVQGKGEQFF. Written as DNA, the CDR3 is TGCGCCAGCAGCTTGGTTCAGGGCAAGGGTGAGCAGTTCTTC. The rearrangement joins TRBV5-1 to TRBJ2-1; possibly TRBD1 for D (5 bases). CDR3 length: 14 amino acids. Trimming shortened V by 0 bases and J by 9 bases, and 13 bases separated the two germline ends. Germline V gene data show CDR1 as SGHRS and CDR2 as YFSETQ.

The chain employs TRBV9 and TRBJ2-3; D is unclear. This CDR3 spans 15 amino acids. Between the trimmed V and J ends, which lost 0 bases and 1 base, there was a span of 9 bases. The germline CDR1 and CDR2 sequences are SGDLS and YYNGEE. The CDR3 protein is CASSVVAFGTDTQYF. CDR3 nucleotides: TGTGCCAGCAGCGTAGTAGCTTTTGGCACAGATACGCAGTATTTT.

This clone has a single count. V is TRBV9 and J is TRBJ2-7; D is tentatively TRBD1 or TRBD2 (5 bases each). Germline loops: CDR1 SGDLS, CDR2 YYNGEE. V was pared by 0 bases and J by 7 bases, with 20 bases between. This CDR3 is built from 16 residues. Written as DNA, the CDR3 is TGTGCCAGCAGCGTAGGATTGGACGAGGGGTGGGTTGAGCAGTACTTC. Translation gives CASSVGLDEGWVEQYF.

This clone has a single count. The V call is TRBV19, the J call TRBJ2-5; 13 nucleotides align to TRBD2. The V segment lost 4 bases and the J segment 4 bases; nucleotides outside the gene matches: 6. The CDR3 has 16 residues. Germline V gene data show CDR1 as LNHDA and CDR2 as SQIVND (reference sequence). The CDR3 reads CASSTGTSGTGETQYF. The DNA of the CDR3 is TGTGCCAGTAGTACTGGGACTAGCGGGACCGGAGAGACCCAGTACTTC.

The chain uses TRBV28 and TRBJ1-3; tentative D call: TRBD1 (6 bases). Germline V gene sequence: CDR1 MDHEN, CDR2 SYDVKM. This CDR3 has 16 amino acids. With 1 base removed from V and 8 bases from J, the gap between germline ends came to 18 bases. The CDR3 sequence is CASSLSGRGGADTIYF. In DNA, the CDR3 is TGTGCCAGCAGTTTATCCGGGAGGGGGGGCGCGGACACCATATATTTT.

The rearrangement links TRBV4-1 to TRBJ2-7, with 9 bases fitting TRBD2. The germline V gene has CDR1 MGHRA and CDR2 YSYEKL. Losses at the gene ends were 3 bases for V and 7 bases for J; bases not matched to a gene: 10. This CDR3 spans 15 amino acids. The CDR3 sequence is CASSQTGTSTGEQYF. The CDR3 DNA reads TGCGCCAGCAGCCAGACCGGGACTAGCACGGGTGAGCAGTACTTC.

This chain joins TRBV5-4 and TRBJ1-2; 7 bases are shared with TRBD1. Trimming at V came to 5 bases and at J to 2 bases, leaving 6 bases not matched to a gene. The germline V gene encodes CDR1 SGHNT and CDR2 YYREEE (reference sequence). The CDR3 runs 14 residues. The CDR3 loop is CASRWDRKNYGYTF. CDR3 bases: TGTGCCAGCAGATGGGACAGAAAAAACTATGGCTACACCTTC.

V gene TRBV12-5 combines with J gene TRBJ2-5; 14 bases line up with TRBD2. Per germline, CDR1 LGHNT and CDR2 FRNRAP. This CDR3 comprises 16 residues. The J segment lost 7 bases and the V segment lost 2 bases, leaving 6 bases of the junction unmatched. The CDR3 loop is CASGLSSGTSGGTQYF. As DNA, the CDR3 is TGTGCTAGTGGTTTGTCCTCCGGGACTAGCGGGGGGACCCAGTACTTC.

The chain uses TRBV19 and TRBJ2-1, with 8 positions matching TRBD2. Germline V CDR1 and CDR2: LNHDA, SQIVND (reference sequence). J was trimmed by 3 bases and V by 9 bases; bases with no gene match: 16. The CDR3 consists of 17 residues. CDR3 sequence (DNA): TGTGCCAGCCGAGGGATAAGGGGAGCGGGGGTCTACAATGAGCAGTTCTTC. It codes for CASRGIRGAGVYNEQFF. Together with reference TRBV19 and TRBJ2-1, the CDR3 gives the full variable domain: DGGITQSPKYLFRKEGQNVTLSCEQNLNHDAMYWYRQDPGQGLRLIYYSQIVNDFQKGDIAEGYSVSREKKESFPLTVTSAQKNPTAFYLCASRGIRGAGVYNEQFFGPGTRLTVL.

CDR3 nucleotide sequence: TGTGCCAGTGCAGACCGCAGGGGCCTTAAGTCAAGCTCTGGGGCCAACGTCCTGACTTTC. As protein: CASADRRGLKSSSGANVLTF. The genes are TRBV19 and TRBJ2-6, with a tentative D call TRBD1 (6 bases). The CDR3 totals 20 residues. The V end lost 8 bases, the J end lost 0 bases, and 26 bases lay between the germline ends. The germline gives CDR1 LNHDA, CDR2 SQIVND (reference sequence).

This chain connects TRBV4-2 to TRBJ2-1; 9 nucleotides align to TRBD2. The ends lost 1 base at V and 1 base at J; junction bases unmatched: 5. Germline V gives CDR1 LGHNA, CDR2 YNFKEQ. This CDR3 is 17 amino acids long. The CDR3 loop is CASSQVGSGRSYNEQFF. CDR3 nucleotides: TGTGCCAGCAGCCAAGTGGGTAGCGGGAGATCCTACAATGAGCAGTTCTTC.

V gene TRBV11-2 combines with J gene TRBJ2-3; unclear D gene. This CDR3 is built from 13 residues. Germline V gene data show CDR1 as SGHAT and CDR2 as FQNNGV. Trimming stripped 3 bases from V and 4 bases from J, with 8 bases between. CDR3 coding DNA: TGTGCCAGCAGCTTGCGGCGGCCAGATACGCAGTATTTT. It encodes CASSLRRPDTQYF.

This clone has just a few counts. The chain combines TRBV6-1 with TRBJ1-2, with D perhaps TRBD1 (5 bases). Trimming left V 7 bases short and J 6 bases short, with 18 bases between. This CDR3 contains 14 residues. Looked up from germline, CDR1 is MNHNS and CDR2 is SASEGT. In nucleotides, the CDR3 is TGTGCCAGCAATCGGGACGAACGTGGGAATGGCTACACCTTC. Translated, it gives CASNRDERGNGYTF.

This clone was counted a single time. V gene TRBV21-1 combines with J gene TRBJ2-3; the table names TRBD2, a call not compared with the DNA. TRBV21-1 is described as a pseudogene. The CDR3 is made up of 15 amino acids. The CDR3 DNA is TGTGCCAGCAAGGGCTACCCGGGAGTCACAGATACGCAGTATTTT. Translated: CASKGYPGVTDTQYF.

The chain has TRBV6-6 and TRBJ2-7; 7 bases agree with TRBD1. The CDR3 sequence is 13 residues long. Germline V gene sequence: CDR1 MNHNY, CDR2 SVGAGI (reference sequence). The V segment lost 10 bases and the J segment 6 bases; nucleotides outside the gene matches: 12. DNA for the CDR3: TGTGCCATCGCCCCGACAGGGCTCAGCGAGCAGTACTTC. Its protein is CAIAPTGLSEQYF.

The gene calls are TRBV7-8 and TRBJ1-2; tentative D call: TRBD1 (5 bases). The germline V gene has CDR1 SGHVS and CDR2 FQNEAQ. V gave up 5 bases and J gave up 8 bases, with 15 bases separating them. The CDR3 loop spans 13 amino acids. As DNA, the CDR3 is TGTGCCAGCAGCCCCAGGTCGTGGGGGGGCTACACCTTC. It yields the protein CASSPRSWGGYTF.

V gene TRBV4-1 combines with J gene TRBJ2-5; the match to TRBD2 covers 11 bases. The CDR3 is made up of 15 amino acids. Germline V gene lookup returns CDR1 MGHRA and CDR2 YSYEKL. J was trimmed by 4 bases and V by 3 bases; bases with no gene match: 4. The CDR3 spells CASSQHGTSGETQYF. Written as DNA, the CDR3 is TGCGCCAGCAGCCAGCATGGGACTAGCGGAGAGACCCAGTACTTC.

This clone has only one observation. The V gene is TRBV5-4, the J gene TRBJ1-3; TRBD1 aligns across 8 bases. V was clipped by 4 bases and J by 4 bases; unmatched bases: 7. The CDR3 extends over 15 amino acids. Germline CDR1 SGHNT, CDR2 YYREEE (reference sequence). CDR3 protein: CASSDPRTGGNTIYF. The CDR3 DNA follows: TGTGCCAGCAGCGACCCCCGGACAGGGGGAAACACCATATATTTT.

The rearrangement joins TRBV27 to TRBJ1-5; no clear D. V was trimmed by 6 bases and J by 6 bases, leaving 12 bases between them. CDR1 and CDR2 (germline): MNHEY, SMNVEV (reference sequence). There are 13 residues in the CDR3. The CDR3 coding sequence is TGTGCCAGCAGCTCCGGAAGGATTCAGCCCCAGCATTTT. Translating it yields CASSSGRIQPQHF.

CDR3: CASSYPGRFMVAFF. The CDR3 coding sequence is TGTGCCAGCAGTTACCCGGGTCGTTTCATGGTAGCTTTCTTT. The chain has TRBV6-5 and TRBJ1-1; no firm D call. The V end lost 2 bases, the J end lost 10 bases, and 17 bases lay between the germline ends. Per the germline V gene, CDR1 is MNHEY and CDR2 is SVGAGI. This CDR3 is 14 amino acids long.

The chain has TRBV4-1 and TRBJ1-5, with D possibly TRBD1 on 6 matching bases. Germline CDR1 MGHRA, CDR2 YSYEKL. The CDR3 is 17 amino acids. V dropped 3 bases and J dropped 4 bases, with 19 bases sitting between them. CDR3 sequence: CASSHPRGGVSNQPQHF. The DNA for the CDR3 is TGCGCCAGCAGCCACCCCAGGGGAGGGGTGTCAAATCAGCCCCAGCATTTT.

The chain employs TRBV28 and TRBJ1-5; possibly TRBD1 for D (5 bases). CDR1 is MDHEN and CDR2 is SYDVKM in the germline V gene. Trimming removed 5 bases at V and 3 bases at J, with 23 bases between. The CDR3 length is 18 residues. The CDR3 is CASSTAEGVVGANQPQHF. The CDR3 DNA follows: TGTGCCAGCAGTACGGCGGAAGGGGTCGTCGGGGCCAATCAGCCCCAGCATTTT.

The rearrangement links TRBV4-1 to TRBJ1-2; 7 nucleotides match TRBD1. The CDR3 totals 16 residues. V shed 0 bases and J 4 bases; nucleotides not matched to a gene: 8. In germline, CDR1 is MGHRA, CDR2 YSYEKL. The CDR3 nucleotides read TGCGCCAGCAGCCAAGACCCGGGACAGCGCTTCTATGGCTACACCTTC. Translation gives CASSQDPGQRFYGYTF.

The V and J genes are TRBV5-6 and TRBJ1-3; D uncertain. The ends were cut back, 4 bases at V and 2 bases at J, with 13 bases in the middle. The germline gives CDR1 SGHDT, CDR2 YYEEEE. This CDR3 spans 15 amino acids. CDR3 protein: CASSPLSGPGNTIYF. DNA for the CDR3: TGTGCCAGCAGCCCCCTTTCCGGCCCTGGAAACACCATATATTTT.

This clone is a singleton in its sample. The chain uses TRBV11-2 and TRBJ1-1, with a tentative D call TRBD1 (6 bases). Germline V gene lookup returns CDR1 SGHAT and CDR2 FQNNGV. This CDR3 comprises 16 residues. V was shortened by 4 bases and J by 1 base, with 16 bases between the two germline ends. CDR3: CASSSSQGGSNTEAFF. In nucleotides, the CDR3 is TGTGCCAGCAGCTCCTCACAGGGAGGATCGAACACTGAAGCTTTCTTT.

V gene TRBV5-6 combines with J gene TRBJ1-1; TRBD1 agrees at 8 bases. Germline CDR1 and CDR2: SGHDT and YYEEEE. The J segment lost 10 bases and the V segment lost 3 bases, leaving 5 bases of the junction unmatched. This CDR3 is 12 amino acids long. The CDR3 bases are TGTGCCAGCAGCTCGCAGGGGGCAGGAGCTTTCTTT. Its protein is CASSSQGAGAFF.

The chain employs TRBV19 and TRBJ2-3, with D unclear. The CDR3 is 10 amino acids. In germline, CDR1 is LNHDA, CDR2 SQIVND (reference sequence). The V gene lost 8 bases and the J gene lost 7 bases, with 7 bases spanning the gap. As DNA, the CDR3 is TGTGCCAGTGGACCCCATACGCAGTATTTT. It specifies CASGPHTQYF.